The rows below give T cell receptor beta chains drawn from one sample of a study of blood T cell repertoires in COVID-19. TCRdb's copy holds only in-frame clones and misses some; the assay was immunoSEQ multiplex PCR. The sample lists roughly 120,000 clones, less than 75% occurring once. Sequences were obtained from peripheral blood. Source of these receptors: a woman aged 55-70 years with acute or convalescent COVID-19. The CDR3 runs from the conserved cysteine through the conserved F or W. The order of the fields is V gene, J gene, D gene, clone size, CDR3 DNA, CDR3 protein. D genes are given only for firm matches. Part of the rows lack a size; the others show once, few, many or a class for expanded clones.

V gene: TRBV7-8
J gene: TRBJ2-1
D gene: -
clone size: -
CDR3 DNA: TGTGCCAGCAGCCCCCGAGTGGGGGCCGGTGAGCAGTTCTTC
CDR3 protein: CASSPRVGAGEQFF

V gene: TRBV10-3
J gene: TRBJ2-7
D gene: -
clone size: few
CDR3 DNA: TGTGCCATCAGTGAGTCCGAGGGATACTACGAGCAGTACTTC
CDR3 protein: CAISESEGYYEQYF

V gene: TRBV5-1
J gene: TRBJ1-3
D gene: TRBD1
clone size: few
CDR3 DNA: TGCGCCAGCAGCCAAGGGACAGTTGGCGGAAACACCATATATTTT
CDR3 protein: CASSQGTVGGNTIYF

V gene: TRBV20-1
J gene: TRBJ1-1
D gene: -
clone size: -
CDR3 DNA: TGCAGTGCTAGTCAGGTGAACACTGAAGCTTTCTTT
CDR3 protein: CSASQVNTEAFF

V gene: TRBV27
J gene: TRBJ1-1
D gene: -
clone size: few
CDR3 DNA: TGTGCCAGCAGTGTGCTACAGGGATTGAACACTGAAGCTTTCTTT
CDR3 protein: CASSVLQGLNTEAFF

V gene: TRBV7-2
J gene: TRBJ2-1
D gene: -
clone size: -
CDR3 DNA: TGTGCCAGCAGCTTAGGTCTGAGCAGGGGTATCAATGAGCAGTTCTTC
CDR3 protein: CASSLGLSRGINEQFF

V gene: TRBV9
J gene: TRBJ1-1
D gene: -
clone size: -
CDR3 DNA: TGTGCCAGCAGCCCTAGACAGGTTTTCAACACTGAAGCTTTCTTT
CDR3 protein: CASSPRQVFNTEAFF

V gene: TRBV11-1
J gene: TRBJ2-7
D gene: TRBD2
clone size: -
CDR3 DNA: TGTGCCAGCAGCCCTGGGGGGGAAGAGCAGTACTTC
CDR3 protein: CASSPGGEEQYF

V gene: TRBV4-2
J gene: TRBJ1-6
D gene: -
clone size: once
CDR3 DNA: TGTGCCAGCAGCCACGATAGTTCACCCCTCCACTTT
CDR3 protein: CASSHDSSPLHF

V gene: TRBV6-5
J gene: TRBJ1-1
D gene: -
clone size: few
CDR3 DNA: TGTGCCAGCAGTTACTCCGGGGCTGAAGCTTTCTTT
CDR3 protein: CASSYSGAEAFF

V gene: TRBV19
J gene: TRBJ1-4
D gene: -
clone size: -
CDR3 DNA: TGTGCCAGCCACAAAGGAGAAAGGGGTGAAAAACTGTTTTTT
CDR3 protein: CASHKGERGEKLFF

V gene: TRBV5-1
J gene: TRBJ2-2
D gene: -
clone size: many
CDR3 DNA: TGCGCCAGCAGCGGACGACAGGACGTTGGTGGGGAGCTGTTTTTT
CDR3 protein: CASSGRQDVGGELFF

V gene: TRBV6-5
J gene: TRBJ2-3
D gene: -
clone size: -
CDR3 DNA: TGTGCCAGCAGAGACGGGGGGCAGGAAGATACGCAGTATTTT
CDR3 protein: CASRDGGQEDTQYF

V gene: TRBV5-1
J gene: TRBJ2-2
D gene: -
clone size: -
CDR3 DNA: TGCGCCAGCGTACTTGTTCCGGACACCGGGGAGCTGTTTTTT
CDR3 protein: CASVLVPDTGELFF

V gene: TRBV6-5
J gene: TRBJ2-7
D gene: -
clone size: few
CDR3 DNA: TGTGCCAGCAGTAGTGATGTGCGATCCTACGAGCAGTACTTC
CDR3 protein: CASSSDVRSYEQYF

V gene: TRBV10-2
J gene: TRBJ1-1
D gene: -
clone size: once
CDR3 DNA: TGCGCCAGCAGTGAGCGGAACACTGAAGCTTTCTTT
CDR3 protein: CASSERNTEAFF

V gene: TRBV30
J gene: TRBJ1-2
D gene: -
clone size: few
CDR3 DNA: TGTGCCTGGAGTGCCTCAGGGTTGGGCTACACCTTC
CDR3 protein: CAWSASGLGYTF

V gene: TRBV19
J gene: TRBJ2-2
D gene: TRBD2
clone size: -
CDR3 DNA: TGTGCCAGTAGTTTACTAGCGGGGATCTACACCGGGGAGCTGTTTTTT
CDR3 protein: CASSLLAGIYTGELFF

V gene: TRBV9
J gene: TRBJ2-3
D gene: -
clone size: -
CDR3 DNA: TGTGCCAGCAGCGTAGGGGTCGGGGGAAACACAGATACGCAGTATTTT
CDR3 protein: CASSVGVGGNTDTQYF

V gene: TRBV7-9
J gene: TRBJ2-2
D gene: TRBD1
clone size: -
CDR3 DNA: TGTGCCAGCAGCTTGGGGGACAGGGTTCGCTTAGCGGACACCGGGGAGCTGTTTTTT
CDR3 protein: CASSLGDRVRLADTGELFF

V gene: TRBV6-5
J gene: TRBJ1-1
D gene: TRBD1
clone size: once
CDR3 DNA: TGTGCCAGCAGTTACTCGGGCGGGACAGACGAAGCTTTCTTT
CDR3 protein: CASSYSGGTDEAFF

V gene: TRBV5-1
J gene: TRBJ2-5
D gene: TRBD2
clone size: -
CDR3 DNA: TGCGCCAGCAGCCCGAGTCTAGCGGGGGAACAAGAGACCCAGTACTTC
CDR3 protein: CASSPSLAGEQETQYF

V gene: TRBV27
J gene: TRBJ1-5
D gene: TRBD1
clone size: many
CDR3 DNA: TGTGCCAGCAGTTTCCCCCTGGACAGGGGGGTGGATCAGCCCCAGCATTTT
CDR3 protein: CASSFPLDRGVDQPQHF

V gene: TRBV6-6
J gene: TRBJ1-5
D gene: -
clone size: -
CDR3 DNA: TGTGCCAGCAGTTTGGGGGGTCAGCCCCAGCATTTT
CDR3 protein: CASSLGGQPQHF

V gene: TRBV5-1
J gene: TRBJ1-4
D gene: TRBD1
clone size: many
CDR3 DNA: TGCGCCAGCAGCTCGGGACAGCAAAATGAAAAACTGTTTTTT
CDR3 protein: CASSSGQQNEKLFF

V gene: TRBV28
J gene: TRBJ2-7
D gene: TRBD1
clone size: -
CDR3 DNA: TGTGCCAGCAGTTCAGCAGGGGGACAGGTCTACGAGCAGTACTTC
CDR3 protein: CASSSAGGQVYEQYF

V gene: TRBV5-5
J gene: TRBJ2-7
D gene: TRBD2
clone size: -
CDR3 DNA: TGTGCCAGCAGCTTGGGGGAGGGGCCCTACGAGCAGTACTTC
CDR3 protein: CASSLGEGPYEQYF

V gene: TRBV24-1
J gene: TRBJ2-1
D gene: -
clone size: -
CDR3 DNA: TGTGCCACCGGGCAGGGTTCCTACAATGAGCAGTTCTTC
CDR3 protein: CATGQGSYNEQFF

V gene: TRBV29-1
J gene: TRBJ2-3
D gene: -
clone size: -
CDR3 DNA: TGCAGCGTTAAAAACAGGCCCAGCACAGATACGCAGTATTTT
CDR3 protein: CSVKNRPSTDTQYF